A selection of T cell receptor beta chains follows, all from one sample in a study of graft-versus-host responses after intestinal transplantation. The data were produced by immunoSEQ multiplex PCR, yet TCRdb's version contains in-frame clones alone and is incomplete. In the table there are around 110,000 clones, 90% to 95% of which are singletons. No antigen has been assigned to these receptors. Source: unstimulated CD4+ T cells sorted from spleen or lymph node cells, taken before transplant. The receptors were sampled from a human donor who was the organ donor for an intestinal transplant. Both conserved end residues are part of each CDR3. D genes are given only for firm matches. Clone size is shown for a subset of rows, as once, few, many or a class of expanded clone.

v_call	clone_size	d_call	j_call	cdr3_aa	cdr3_nt
TRBV4-1	NA	TRBD1	TRBJ2-7	CASSQARGTYEQYF	TGCGCCAGCAGCCAGGCCAGGGGGACCTACGAGCAGTACTTC
TRBV11-3	NA	NA	TRBJ2-5	CASSSDGEETQYF	TGTGCCAGCAGCTCGGACGGCGAAGAGACCCAGTACTTC
TRBV11-2	NA	NA	TRBJ1-2	CASSPGYGYTF	TGTGCCAGCAGCCCAGGGTATGGCTACACCTTC
TRBV5-4	NA	TRBD2	TRBJ2-3	CASSFPSGRGTSTDTQYF	TGTGCCAGCAGCTTCCCTAGCGGGAGGGGTACTAGCACAGATACGCAGTACTTT
TRBV5-1	NA	TRBD1	TRBJ2-5	CASRTGGWRETQYF	TGCGCCAGCAGGACAGGGGGCTGGAGGGAGACCCAGTACTTC
TRBV6-5	NA	NA	TRBJ1-5	CASSADRTNQPQHF	TGTGCCAGCAGTGCCGACAGAACCAATCAGCCCCAGCATTTT
TRBV7-2	NA	NA	TRBJ1-2	CASSLGLTGGYTF	TGTGCCAGCAGCTTAGGGCTAACCGGCGGCTACACCTTC
TRBV28	NA	TRBD1	TRBJ2-5	CASRGQGSYQETQYF	TGTGCCAGCAGAGGACAGGGGTCGTACCAAGAGACCCAGTACTTC
TRBV9	NA	TRBD1	TRBJ2-1	CASSIDSGTGDEQFF	TGTGCCAGCAGCATCGACAGCGGGACAGGGGATGAGCAGTTCTTC
TRBV4-2	NA	NA	TRBJ2-1	CASSQDGGVRYNEQFF	TGTGCCAGCAGCCAAGACGGGGGAGTGAGGTACAATGAGCAGTTCTTC
TRBV7-9	once	NA	TRBJ2-7	CASSLGRSRGPTYEQYF	TGTGCCAGCAGCTTAGGTAGATCCAGGGGACCGACCTACGAGCAGTACTTC
TRBV6-1	NA	TRBD1	TRBJ2-5	CASSPTGGRQETQYF	TGTGCCAGCAGCCCGACAGGGGGGAGGCAAGAGACCCAGTACTTC
TRBV10-3	NA	TRBD1	TRBJ2-5	CAIRAPDRGETQYF	TGTGCCATCAGAGCCCCGGACAGGGGAGAGACCCAGTACTTC
TRBV18	NA	TRBD2	TRBJ2-1	CASSQPGLAGGNEQFF	TGTGCCAGCTCACAACCGGGACTAGCGGGAGGCAATGAGCAGTTCTTC
TRBV9	NA	NA	TRBJ2-2	CASTHDSLGTSGELFF	TGTGCCAGCACCCATGATAGCCTAGGGACTTCCGGGGAGCTGTTTTTT
TRBV2	few	NA	TRBJ1-1	CASSDPNTEAFF	TGTGCCAGCAGTGATCCGAACACTGAAGCTTTCTTT
TRBV5-8	NA	TRBD2	TRBJ2-1	CASSLDSGKGGEQFF	TGTGCCAGCAGCTTGGATAGCGGGAAGGGTGGTGAGCAGTTCTTC
TRBV15	NA	TRBD2	TRBJ2-2	CATTSSGREYTGELFF	TGTGCCACCACCTCTAGCGGGAGGGAATACACCGGGGAGCTGTTTTTT
TRBV7-6	NA	NA	TRBJ1-1	CASSSTVWGSSEAFF	TGTGCCAGCAGCTCCACCGTTTGGGGGTCTAGTGAAGCTTTCTTT
TRBV19	NA	NA	TRBJ1-1	CASRTRGMNTEAFF	TGTGCCAGTAGGACCAGGGGAATGAACACTGAAGCTTTCTTT
TRBV6-5	NA	TRBD2	TRBJ2-5	CASTRGTSGQETQYF	TGTGCCAGCACCCGGGGGACTAGCGGACAAGAGACCCAGTACTTC
TRBV7-2	NA	NA	TRBJ1-2	CASSGTPYGYTF	TGTGCCAGCTCCGGGACACCTTATGGCTACACCTTC
TRBV5-1	few	TRBD2	TRBJ2-5	CASSLLAGGGETQYF	TGCGCCAGCAGCCTACTAGCGGGAGGGGGGGAGACCCAGTACTTC
TRBV11-2	once	NA	TRBJ2-1	CASSLVATYNEQFF	TGTGCCAGCAGCTTAGTGGCGACCTACAATGAGCAGTTCTTC
TRBV29-1	NA	NA	TRBJ2-4	CSVDRKNIQYF	TGCAGCGTTGACAGGAAAAACATTCAGTACTTC
TRBV10-3	NA	NA	TRBJ2-5	CAISVPGEETQYF	TGTGCCATCAGTGTACCGGGGGAAGAGACCCAGTACTTC
TRBV6-1	NA	TRBD1	TRBJ2-3	CASSEYRGLVTDTQYF	TGTGCCAGCAGTGAATACAGGGGGCTAGTCACAGATACGCAGTATTTT
TRBV2	NA	NA	TRBJ2-7	CASWDVPYEQYF	TGTGCCAGTTGGGACGTGCCCTACGAGCAGTACTTC
TRBV7-9	NA	TRBD1	TRBJ2-7	CASRPGTGGYEQYF	TGTGCCAGCAGACCCGGGACAGGGGGCTACGAGCAGTACTTC
TRBV30	NA	NA	TRBJ1-5	CAWSGKGGGQPQHF	TGTGCCTGGAGTGGGAAGGGGGGGGGTCAGCCCCAGCATTTT
TRBV25-1	NA	NA	TRBJ1-2	CASSDARRSLGDGYTF	TGTGCCAGCAGTGATGCACGACGCTCGTTGGGGGATGGCTACACCTTC
TRBV28	NA	TRBD1	TRBJ1-4	CASSTGGEKLFF	TGTGCCAGCAGTACAGGGGGCGAAAAACTGTTTTTT
TRBV6-1	NA	TRBD2	TRBJ2-7	CASSPGLAGVHEQYF	TGTGCCAGCAGTCCGGGACTAGCGGGAGTCCACGAGCAGTACTTC
TRBV18	NA	NA	TRBJ1-3	CASSVDHGNTIYF	TGTGCCAGCTCAGTGGACCATGGAAACACCATATATTTT
TRBV19	NA	NA	TRBJ1-2	CASSMGVRTAGYTF	TGTGCCAGTAGTATGGGAGTCAGGACGGCGGGCTACACCTTC
TRBV19	NA	NA	TRBJ2-2	CASSITRPGELFF	TGTGCCAGTAGTATCACCCGGCCCGGGGAGCTGTTTTTT
TRBV18	NA	NA	TRBJ2-5	CASSPGRRGETQYF	TGTGCCAGCTCCCCTGGGCGCCGGGGGGAGACCCAGTACTTC
TRBV19	NA	NA	TRBJ2-7	CASSRGIVYEQYF	TGTGCCAGTAGTCGGGGGATCGTCTACGAGCAGTACTTC
TRBV7-9	NA	NA	TRBJ1-1	CASSSIPGATNTEAFF	TGTGCCAGCAGCTCAATACCAGGGGCGACGAACACTGAAGCTTTCTTT
TRBV5-5	NA	NA	TRBJ2-2	CASRPGTLNTGELFF	TGTGCCAGCAGGCCCGGGACCCTGAACACCGGGGAGCTGTTTTTT
TRBV2	NA	NA	TRBJ2-3	CASRAQGPTDTQYF	TGTGCCAGCAGAGCACAGGGTCCCACAGATACGCAGTATTTT
TRBV25-1	NA	TRBD1	TRBJ2-3	CASSGPWTGATDTQYF	TGTGCCAGCAGTGGACCGTGGACAGGGGCCACAGATACGCAGTATTTT
TRBV5-6	NA	TRBD1	TRBJ2-1	CASSLNRGRNEQFF	TGTGCCAGCAGCTTGAACAGGGGGAGGAATGAGCAGTTCTTC
TRBV9	NA	NA	TRBJ2-1	CASSVPDGVYNEQFF	TGTGCCAGCAGCGTGCCAGATGGTGTCTACAATGAGCAGTTCTTC
TRBV5-4	NA	NA	TRBJ2-5	CASSLWGRETQYF	TGTGCCAGCAGCTTGTGGGGCCGGGAGACCCAGTACTTC
TRBV28	NA	NA	TRBJ2-3	CASSLPPPRTFSTDTQYF	TGTGCCAGCAGTTTACCGCCCCCTCGGACATTTAGCACAGATACGCAGTATTTT
TRBV27	NA	TRBD1	TRBJ1-4	CASSPRTGVEKLFF	TGTGCCAGCAGTCCCCGGACAGGGGTGGAAAAACTGTTTTTT
TRBV6-8	NA	TRBD2	TRBJ2-7	CASSFASGTGEQYF	TGTGCCAGCAGTTTTGCTAGCGGGACCGGCGAGCAGTACTTC